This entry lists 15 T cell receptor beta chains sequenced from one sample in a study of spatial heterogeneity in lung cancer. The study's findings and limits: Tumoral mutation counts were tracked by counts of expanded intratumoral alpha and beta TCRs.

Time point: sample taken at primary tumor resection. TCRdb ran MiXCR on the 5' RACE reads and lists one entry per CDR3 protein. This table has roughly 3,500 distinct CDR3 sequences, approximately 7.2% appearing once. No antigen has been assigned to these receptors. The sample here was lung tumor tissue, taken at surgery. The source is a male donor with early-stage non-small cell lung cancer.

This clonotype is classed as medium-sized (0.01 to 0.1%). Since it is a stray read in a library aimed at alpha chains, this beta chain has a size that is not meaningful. Written as DNA, the CDR3 is TGTGCCAGCAGCTTAACCCGGACAGAAGAGACCCAGTACTTC. Residues: CASSLTRTEETQYF. V usage is TRBV11-1 and J usage is TRBJ2-5; perhaps TRBD1 as D (6 bases). Trimming removed 2 bases from V and 3 bases from J, with 10 bases in between. This CDR3 comprises 14 residues. Germline V gene lookup returns CDR1 SGHAT and CDR2 FQDESV (reference sequence).

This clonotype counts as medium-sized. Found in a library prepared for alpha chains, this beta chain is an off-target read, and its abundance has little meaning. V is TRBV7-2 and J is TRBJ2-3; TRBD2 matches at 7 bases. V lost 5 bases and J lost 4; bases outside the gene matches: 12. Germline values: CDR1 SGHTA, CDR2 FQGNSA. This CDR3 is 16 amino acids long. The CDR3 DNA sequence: TGTGCCAGCAGCCCTCGGGGTACGACTAGCCCAGATACGCAGTATTTT. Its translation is CASSPRGTTSPDTQYF.

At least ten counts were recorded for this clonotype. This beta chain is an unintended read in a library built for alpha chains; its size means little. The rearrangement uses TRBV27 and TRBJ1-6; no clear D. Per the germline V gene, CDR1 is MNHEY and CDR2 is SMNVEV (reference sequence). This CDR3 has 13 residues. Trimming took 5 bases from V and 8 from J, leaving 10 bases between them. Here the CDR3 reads CASSRGNHSPLHF. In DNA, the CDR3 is TGTGCCAGCAGTCGAGGGAACCATTCACCCCTCCACTTT.

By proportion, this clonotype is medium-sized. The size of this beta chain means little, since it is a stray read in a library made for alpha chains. CDR3 amino acids: CASSPRPRPNTEAFF. CDR3 DNA sequence: TGTGCCAGCTCACCCAGGCCCAGGCCTAACACTGAAGCTTTCTTT. The chain carries TRBV18 and TRBJ1-1; no firm D call. CDR1 KGHSH and CDR2 LQKENI come from the germline V gene. The CDR3 length is 15 residues. The V end lost 3 bases, the J end lost 2 bases, and 13 bases lay between the germline ends.

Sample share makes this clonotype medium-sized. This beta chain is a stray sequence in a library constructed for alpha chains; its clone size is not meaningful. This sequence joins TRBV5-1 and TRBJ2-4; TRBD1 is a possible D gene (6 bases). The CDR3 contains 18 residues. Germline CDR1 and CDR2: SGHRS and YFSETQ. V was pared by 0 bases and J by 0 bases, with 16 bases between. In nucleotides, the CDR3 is TGCGCCAGCAGCTTGGGACCTACAGGGCTGAGAGCCAAAAACATTCAGTACTTC. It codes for CASSLGPTGLRAKNIQYF.

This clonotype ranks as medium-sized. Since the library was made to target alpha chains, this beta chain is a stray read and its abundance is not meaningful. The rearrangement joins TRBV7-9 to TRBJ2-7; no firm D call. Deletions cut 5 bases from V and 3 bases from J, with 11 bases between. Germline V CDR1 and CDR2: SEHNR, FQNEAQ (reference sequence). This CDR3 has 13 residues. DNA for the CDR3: TGTGCCAGCAGCCCTCGGACCAGCTACGAGCAGTACTTC. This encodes CASSPRTSYEQYF.

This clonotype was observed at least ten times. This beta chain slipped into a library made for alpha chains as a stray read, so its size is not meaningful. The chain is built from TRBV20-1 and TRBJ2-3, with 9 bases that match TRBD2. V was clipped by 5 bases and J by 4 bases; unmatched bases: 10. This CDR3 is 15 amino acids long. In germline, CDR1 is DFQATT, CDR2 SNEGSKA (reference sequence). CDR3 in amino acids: CSAHPSGRSADTQYF. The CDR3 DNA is TGCAGTGCTCACCCCAGCGGGAGGAGCGCAGATACGCAGTATTTT.

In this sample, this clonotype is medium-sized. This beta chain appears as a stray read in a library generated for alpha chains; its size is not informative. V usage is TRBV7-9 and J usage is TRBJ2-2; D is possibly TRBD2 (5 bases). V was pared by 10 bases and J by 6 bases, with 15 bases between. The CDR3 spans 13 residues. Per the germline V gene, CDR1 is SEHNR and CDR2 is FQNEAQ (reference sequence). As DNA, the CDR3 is TGTGCCACCCACGGGCGGGCACCCGGGGAGCTGTTTTTT. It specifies CATHGRAPGELFF.

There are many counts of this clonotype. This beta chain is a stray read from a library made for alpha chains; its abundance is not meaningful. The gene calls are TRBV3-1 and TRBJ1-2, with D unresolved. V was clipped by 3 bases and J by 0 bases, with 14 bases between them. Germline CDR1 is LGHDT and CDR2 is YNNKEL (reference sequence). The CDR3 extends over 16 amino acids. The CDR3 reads CASSHSSQATNYGYTF. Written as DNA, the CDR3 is TGTGCCAGCAGCCATTCTTCGCAGGCAACTAACTATGGCTACACCTTC.

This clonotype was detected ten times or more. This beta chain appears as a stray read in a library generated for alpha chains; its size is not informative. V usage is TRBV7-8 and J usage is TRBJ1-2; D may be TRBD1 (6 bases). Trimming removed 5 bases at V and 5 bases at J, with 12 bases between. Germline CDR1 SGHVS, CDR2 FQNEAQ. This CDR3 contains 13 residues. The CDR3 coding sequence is TGTGCCAGCAGCCGGGACACTTTTTATGGCTACACCTTC. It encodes CASSRDTFYGYTF.

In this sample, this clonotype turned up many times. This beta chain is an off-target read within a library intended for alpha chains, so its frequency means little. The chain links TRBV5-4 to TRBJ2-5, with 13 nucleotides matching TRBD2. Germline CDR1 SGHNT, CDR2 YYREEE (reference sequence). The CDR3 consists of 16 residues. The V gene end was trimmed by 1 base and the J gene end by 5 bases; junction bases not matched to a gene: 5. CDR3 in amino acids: CASSLIGTSGVETQYF. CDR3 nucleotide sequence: TGTGCCAGCAGCTTGATCGGGACTAGCGGGGTGGAGACCCAGTACTTC.

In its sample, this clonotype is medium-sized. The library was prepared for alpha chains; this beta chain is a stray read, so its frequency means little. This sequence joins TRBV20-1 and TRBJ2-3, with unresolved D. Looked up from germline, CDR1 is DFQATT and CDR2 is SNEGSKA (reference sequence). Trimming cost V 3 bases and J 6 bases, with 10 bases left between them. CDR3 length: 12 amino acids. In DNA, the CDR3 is TGCAGTGCTAGCGCTTCTTCGGATACGCAGTATTTT. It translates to CSASASSDTQYF.

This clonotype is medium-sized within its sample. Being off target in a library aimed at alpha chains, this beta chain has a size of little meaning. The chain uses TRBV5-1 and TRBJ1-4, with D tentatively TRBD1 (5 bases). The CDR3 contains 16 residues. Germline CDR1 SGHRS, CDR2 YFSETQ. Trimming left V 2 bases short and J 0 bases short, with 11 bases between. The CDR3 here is CASSLWDGATNEKLFF. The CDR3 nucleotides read TGCGCCAGCAGCTTATGGGACGGCGCAACTAATGAAAAACTGTTTTTT.

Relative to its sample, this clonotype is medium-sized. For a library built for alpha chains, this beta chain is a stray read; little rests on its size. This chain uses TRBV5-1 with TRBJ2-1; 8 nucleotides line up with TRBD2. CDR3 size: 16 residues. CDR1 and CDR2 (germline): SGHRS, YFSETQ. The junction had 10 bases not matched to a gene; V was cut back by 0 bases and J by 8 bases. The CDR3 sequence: CASSLEWVAGYHEQFF. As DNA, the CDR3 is TGCGCCAGCAGCTTGGAGTGGGTAGCGGGGTATCATGAGCAGTTCTTC.

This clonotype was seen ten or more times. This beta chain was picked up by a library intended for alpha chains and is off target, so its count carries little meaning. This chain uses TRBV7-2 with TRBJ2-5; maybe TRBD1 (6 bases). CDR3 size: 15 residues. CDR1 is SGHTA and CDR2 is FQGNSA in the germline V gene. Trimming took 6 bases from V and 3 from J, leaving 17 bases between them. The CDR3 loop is CASRPGTTTEETQYF. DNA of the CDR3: TGTGCCAGCAGGCCCGGGACAACAACCGAAGAGACCCAGTACTTC.